Below are 2 T cell receptor beta chains sequenced from a single sample in a study of blood T cell repertoires in COVID-19. The table came from immunoSEQ multiplex PCR; TCRdb's copy has only in-frame clones and leaves some out. The profile shows fewer than 150,000 clones, about four fifths of them singletons. Sequenced input: PBMCs or T cells enriched from blood (not recorded which). These receptors originate from a woman aged 18-29 years who had been exposed to COVID-19.

This chain joins TRBV28 and TRBJ1-2; no clear D gene. Germline V lookup: CDR1 MDHEN, CDR2 SYDVKM. Trimming pared 6 bases from V and 7 bases from J, leaving 12 bases between. CDR3 length: 12 residues. The CDR3 DNA sequence: TGTGCCAGCAGCCCCGACATGTTTGGCTACACCTTC. This translates into CASSPDMFGYTF.

DNA of the CDR3: TGTGCCAGTAGTATATTGATACAGGGCTACAATGAGCAGTTCTTC. It yields the protein CASSILIQGYNEQFF. V and J are TRBV19 and TRBJ2-1; TRBD1 might be the D (6 bases). V lost 2 bases and J lost 3, with 11 bases in between. Germline V CDR1 and CDR2: LNHDA, SQIVND (reference sequence). CDR3 length: 15 amino acids.